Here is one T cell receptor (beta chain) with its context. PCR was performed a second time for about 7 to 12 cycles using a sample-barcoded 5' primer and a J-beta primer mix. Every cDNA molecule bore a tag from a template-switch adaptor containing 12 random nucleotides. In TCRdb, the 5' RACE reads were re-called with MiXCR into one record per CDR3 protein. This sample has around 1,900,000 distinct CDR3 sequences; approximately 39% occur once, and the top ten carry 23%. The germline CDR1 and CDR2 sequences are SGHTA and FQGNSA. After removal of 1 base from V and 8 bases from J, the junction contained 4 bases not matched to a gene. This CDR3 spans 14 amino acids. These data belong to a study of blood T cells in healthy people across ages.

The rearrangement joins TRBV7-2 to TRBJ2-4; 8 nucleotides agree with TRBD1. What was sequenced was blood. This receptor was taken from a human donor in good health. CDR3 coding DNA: TGTGCCAGCAGCTTAGGGGACAGGAGTGACATTCAGTACTTC. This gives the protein CASSLGDRSDIQYF.